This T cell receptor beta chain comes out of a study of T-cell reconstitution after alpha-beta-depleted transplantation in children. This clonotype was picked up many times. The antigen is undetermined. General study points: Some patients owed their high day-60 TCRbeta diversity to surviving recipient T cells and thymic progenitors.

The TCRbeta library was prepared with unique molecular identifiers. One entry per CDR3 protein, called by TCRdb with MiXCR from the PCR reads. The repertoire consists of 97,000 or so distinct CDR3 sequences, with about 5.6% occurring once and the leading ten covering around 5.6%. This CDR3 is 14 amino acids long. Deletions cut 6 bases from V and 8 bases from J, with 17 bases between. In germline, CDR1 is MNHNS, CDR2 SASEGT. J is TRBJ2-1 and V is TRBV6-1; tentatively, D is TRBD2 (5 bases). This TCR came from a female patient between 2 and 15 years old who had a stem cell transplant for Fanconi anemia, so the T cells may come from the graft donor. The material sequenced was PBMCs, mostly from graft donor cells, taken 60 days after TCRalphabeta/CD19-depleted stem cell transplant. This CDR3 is CASSLAPLLHEQFF. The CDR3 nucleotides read TGTGCCAGCAGCCTAGCACCCCTGCTTCATGAGCAGTTCTTC.